This T cell receptor beta chain was recovered during a study of blood T cell repertoires in COVID-19. The overall study: The United States, Italy and Spain supplied acute and convalescent COVID-19 samples. T cells, B-cell-depleted T cells, or PBMCs supplied cDNA or gDNA.

CDR1 SGHDT and CDR2 YYEEEE come from the germline V gene. Trimming took 4 bases from V and 0 from J, leaving 8 bases between them. CDR3 size: 14 residues. In the source study's methods: Amplification with reference gene primers provided the estimates of nucleated cell counts. TCRdb's table, derived via immunoSEQ multiplex PCR, lists solely in-frame clones and lacks some. V, J and clone size derive from that table, while D and trimming were established from the DNA sequence. The table records fewer than 250,000 clones, 83% of them present only once. Sequenced material: peripheral blood. The chain couples TRBV5-6 to TRBJ2-1; D perhaps matches TRBD2 (5 bases). This TCR derives from a woman in her 70s with active or convalescent COVID-19. The CDR3 nucleotides read TGTGCCAGCAGCCGACTAAGCTCCTACAATGAGCAGTTCTTC. Translation: CASSRLSSYNEQFF.